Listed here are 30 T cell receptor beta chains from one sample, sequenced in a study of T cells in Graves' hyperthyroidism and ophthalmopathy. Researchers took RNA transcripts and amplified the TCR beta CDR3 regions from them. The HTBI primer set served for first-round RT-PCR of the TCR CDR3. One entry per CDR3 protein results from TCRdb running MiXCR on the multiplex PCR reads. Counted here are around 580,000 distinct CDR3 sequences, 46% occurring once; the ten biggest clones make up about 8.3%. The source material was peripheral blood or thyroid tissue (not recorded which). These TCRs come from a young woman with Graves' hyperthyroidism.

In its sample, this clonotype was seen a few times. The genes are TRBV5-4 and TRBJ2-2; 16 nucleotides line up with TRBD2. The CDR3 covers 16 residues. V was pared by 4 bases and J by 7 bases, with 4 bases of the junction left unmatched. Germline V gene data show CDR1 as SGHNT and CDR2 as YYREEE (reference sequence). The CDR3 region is CASSPGLAGGVGELFF. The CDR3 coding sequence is TGTGCCAGCAGCCCGGGACTAGCGGGAGGGGTCGGGGAGCTGTTTTTT.

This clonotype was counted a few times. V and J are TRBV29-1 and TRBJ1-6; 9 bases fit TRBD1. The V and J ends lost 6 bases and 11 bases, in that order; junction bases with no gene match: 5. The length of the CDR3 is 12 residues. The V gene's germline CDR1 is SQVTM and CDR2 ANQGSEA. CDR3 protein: CSVGDRDPPLHF. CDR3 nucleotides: TGCAGCGTGGGGGACAGGGATCCACCCCTCCACTTT.

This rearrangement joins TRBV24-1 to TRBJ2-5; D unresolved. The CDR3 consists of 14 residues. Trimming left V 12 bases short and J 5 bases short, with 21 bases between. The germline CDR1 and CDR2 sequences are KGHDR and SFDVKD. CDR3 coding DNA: TGTGCCCCAGCCGCGCGACGGCGCGGTGAGACCCAGTACTTC. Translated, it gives CAPAARRRGETQYF.

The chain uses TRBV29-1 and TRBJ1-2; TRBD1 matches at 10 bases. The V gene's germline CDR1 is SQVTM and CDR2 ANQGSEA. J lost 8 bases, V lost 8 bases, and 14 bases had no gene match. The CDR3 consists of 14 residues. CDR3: CSLGPGQGIEGYTF. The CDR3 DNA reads TGCAGCTTGGGACCGGGACAGGGGATCGAGGGCTACACCTTC.

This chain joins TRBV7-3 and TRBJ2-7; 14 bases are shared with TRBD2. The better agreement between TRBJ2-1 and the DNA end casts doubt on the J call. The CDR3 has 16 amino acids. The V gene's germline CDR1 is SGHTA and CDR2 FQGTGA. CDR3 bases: TGTGCCAGCAGACTGGTCGGACTAGCGGGAGGAAGAGAGCAGTTCTTC. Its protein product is CASRLVGLAGGREQFF.

CDR3 in amino acids: CAISVQGSYEQYF. The CDR3 region has the DNA TGTGCCATCAGCGTACAGGGAAGCTACGAGCAGTACTTC. The V call is TRBV10-3, the J call TRBJ2-7; tentatively, D is TRBD1 (6 bases). From germline, CDR1 is ENHRY and CDR2 SYGVKD. Trimming removed 6 bases at V and 3 bases at J, with 12 bases between. This CDR3 is built from 13 residues.

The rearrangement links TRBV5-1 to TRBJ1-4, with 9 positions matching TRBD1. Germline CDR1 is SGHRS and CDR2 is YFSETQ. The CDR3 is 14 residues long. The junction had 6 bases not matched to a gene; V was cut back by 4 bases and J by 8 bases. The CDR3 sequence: CASSTGQGREKLFF. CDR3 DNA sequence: TGCGCCAGCAGCACGGGACAGGGAAGGGAAAAACTGTTTTTT.

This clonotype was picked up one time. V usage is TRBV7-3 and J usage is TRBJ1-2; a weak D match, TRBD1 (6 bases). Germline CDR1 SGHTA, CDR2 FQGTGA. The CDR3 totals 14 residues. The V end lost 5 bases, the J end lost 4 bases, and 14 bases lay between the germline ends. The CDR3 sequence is CASSTQGQSYGYTF. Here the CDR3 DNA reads TGTGCCAGCAGCACCCAGGGACAATCCTATGGCTACACCTTC.

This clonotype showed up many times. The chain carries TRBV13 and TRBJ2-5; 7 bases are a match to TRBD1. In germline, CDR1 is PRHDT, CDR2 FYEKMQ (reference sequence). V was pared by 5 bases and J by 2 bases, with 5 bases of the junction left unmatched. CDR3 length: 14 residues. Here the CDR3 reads CASSRRTGQETQYF. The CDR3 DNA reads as TGTGCCAGCAGCCGTCGGACAGGACAAGAGACCCAGTACTTC.

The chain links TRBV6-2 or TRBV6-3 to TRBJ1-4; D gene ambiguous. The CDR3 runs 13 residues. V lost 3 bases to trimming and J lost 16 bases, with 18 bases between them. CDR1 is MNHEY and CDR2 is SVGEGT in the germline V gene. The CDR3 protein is CASSYQAGDEQFF. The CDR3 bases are TGTGCCAGCAGTTATCAGGCGGGTGATGAGCAGTTTTTT.

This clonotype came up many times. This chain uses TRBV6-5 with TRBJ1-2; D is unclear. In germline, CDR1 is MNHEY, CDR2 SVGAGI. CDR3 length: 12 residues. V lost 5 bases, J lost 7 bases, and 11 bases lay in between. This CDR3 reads CASSTPPRGYTF. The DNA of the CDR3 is TGTGCCAGCAGTACCCCTCCGCGTGGCTACACCTTC.

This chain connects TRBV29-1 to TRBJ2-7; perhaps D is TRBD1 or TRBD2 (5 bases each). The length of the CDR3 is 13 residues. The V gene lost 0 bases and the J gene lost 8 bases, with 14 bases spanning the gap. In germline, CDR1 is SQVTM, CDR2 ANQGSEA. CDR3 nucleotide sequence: TGCAGCGTTGAAGATCGGGGTAGGGGCCAGCAGTACTTC. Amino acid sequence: CSVEDRGRGQQYF.

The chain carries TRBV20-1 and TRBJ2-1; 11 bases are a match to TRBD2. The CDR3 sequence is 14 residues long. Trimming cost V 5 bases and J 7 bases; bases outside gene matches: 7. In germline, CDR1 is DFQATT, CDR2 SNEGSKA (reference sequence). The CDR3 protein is CSAYTSGRDNEQFF. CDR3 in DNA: TGCAGTGCTTATACTAGCGGGAGAGATAATGAGCAGTTCTTC.

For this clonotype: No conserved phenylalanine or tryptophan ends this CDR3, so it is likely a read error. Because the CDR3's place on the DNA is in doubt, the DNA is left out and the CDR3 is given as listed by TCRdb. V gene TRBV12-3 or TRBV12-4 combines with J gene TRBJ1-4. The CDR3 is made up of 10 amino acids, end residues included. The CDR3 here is CASSYSIANG.

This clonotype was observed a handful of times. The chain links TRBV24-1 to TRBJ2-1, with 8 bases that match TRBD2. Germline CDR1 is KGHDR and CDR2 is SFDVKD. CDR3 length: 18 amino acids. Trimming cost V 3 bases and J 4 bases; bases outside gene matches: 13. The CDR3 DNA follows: TGTGCCACCAGTGATCACGCAGGGGCGGGAGGAAAATACAATGAGCAGTTCTTC. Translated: CATSDHAGAGGKYNEQFF.

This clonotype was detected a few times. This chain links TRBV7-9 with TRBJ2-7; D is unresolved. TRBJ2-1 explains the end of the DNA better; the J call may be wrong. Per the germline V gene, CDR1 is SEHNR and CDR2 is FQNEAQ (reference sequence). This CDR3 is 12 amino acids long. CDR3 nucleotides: TGTGCCAGCAGCTTAGGTCTATTGGAGCAGTTCTTC. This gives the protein CASSLGLLEQFF.

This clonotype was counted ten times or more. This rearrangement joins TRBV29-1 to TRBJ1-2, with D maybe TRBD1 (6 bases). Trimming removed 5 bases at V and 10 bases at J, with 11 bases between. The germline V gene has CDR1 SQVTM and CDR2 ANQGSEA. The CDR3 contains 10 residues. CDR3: CSVRAGDYTF. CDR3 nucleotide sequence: TGCAGCGTTAGGGCAGGGGACTACACCTTC.

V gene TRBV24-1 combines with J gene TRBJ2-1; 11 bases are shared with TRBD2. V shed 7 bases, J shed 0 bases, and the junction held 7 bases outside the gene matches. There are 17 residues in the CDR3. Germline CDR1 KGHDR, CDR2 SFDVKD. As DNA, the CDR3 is TGTGCCACCAGCATCGGGACTAGCGGTAGCTCCTACAATGAGCAGTTCTTC. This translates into CATSIGTSGSSYNEQFF.

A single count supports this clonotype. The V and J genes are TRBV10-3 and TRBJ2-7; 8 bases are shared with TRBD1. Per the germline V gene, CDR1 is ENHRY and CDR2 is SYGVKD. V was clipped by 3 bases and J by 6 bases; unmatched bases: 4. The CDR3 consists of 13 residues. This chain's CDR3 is CAISENRGSEQYF. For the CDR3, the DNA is TGTGCCATCAGTGAAAACAGGGGGTCCGAGCAGTACTTC.

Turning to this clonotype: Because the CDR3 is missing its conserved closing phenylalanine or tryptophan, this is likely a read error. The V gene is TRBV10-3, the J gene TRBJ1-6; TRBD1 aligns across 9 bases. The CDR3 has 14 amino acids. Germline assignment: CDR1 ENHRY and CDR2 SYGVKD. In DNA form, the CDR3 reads TGTGCCAGCAGTTCGGGGACAGGGCATTCACCCCTCCACTCT. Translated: CASSSGTGHSPLHS.

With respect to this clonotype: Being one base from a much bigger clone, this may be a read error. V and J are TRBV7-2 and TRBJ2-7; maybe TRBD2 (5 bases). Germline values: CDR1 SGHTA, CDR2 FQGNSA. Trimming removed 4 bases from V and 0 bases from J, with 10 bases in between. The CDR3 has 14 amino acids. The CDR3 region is CTSSSLGASYEQYF. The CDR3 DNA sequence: TGTACCAGCAGCTCTCTGGGAGCCTCCTACGAGCAGTACTTC.

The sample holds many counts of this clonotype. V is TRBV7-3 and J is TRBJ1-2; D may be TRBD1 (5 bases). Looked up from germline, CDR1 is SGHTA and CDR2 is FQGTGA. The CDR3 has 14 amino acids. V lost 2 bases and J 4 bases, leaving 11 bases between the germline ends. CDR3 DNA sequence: TGTGCCAGCAGCTTAGGGCAGGGCCCCTATGGCTACACCTTC. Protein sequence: CASSLGQGPYGYTF.

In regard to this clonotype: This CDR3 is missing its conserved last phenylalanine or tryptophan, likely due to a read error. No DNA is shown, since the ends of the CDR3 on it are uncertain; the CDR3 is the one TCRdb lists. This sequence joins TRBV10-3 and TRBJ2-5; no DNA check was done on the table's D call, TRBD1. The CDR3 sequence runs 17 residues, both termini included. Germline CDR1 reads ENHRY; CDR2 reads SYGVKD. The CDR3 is CAISETGEASGGYTFSS.

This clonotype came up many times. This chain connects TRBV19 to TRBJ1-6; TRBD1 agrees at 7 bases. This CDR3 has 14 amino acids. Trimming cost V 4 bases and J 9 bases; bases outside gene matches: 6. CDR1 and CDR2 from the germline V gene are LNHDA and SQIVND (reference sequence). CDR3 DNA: TGTGCCAGTAGTAACAGGGCAGGGGGTTCACCCCTCCACTTT. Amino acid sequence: CASSNRAGGSPLHF.

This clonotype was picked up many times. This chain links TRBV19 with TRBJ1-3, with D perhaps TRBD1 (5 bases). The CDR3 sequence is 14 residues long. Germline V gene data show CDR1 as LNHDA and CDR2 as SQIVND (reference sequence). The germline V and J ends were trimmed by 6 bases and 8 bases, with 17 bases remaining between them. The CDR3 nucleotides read TGTGCCAGTAGCGAGACAGCCTCCGGGGACACCATATATTTT. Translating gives CASSETASGDTIYF.

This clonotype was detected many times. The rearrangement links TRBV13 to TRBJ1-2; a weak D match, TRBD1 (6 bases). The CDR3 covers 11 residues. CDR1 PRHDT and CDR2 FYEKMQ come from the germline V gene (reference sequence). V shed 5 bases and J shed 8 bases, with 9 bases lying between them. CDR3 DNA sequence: TGTGCCAGCAGCCCAGGGGAGGGCTACACCTTC. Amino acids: CASSPGEGYTF. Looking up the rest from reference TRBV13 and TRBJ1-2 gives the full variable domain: AAGVIQSPRHLIKEKRETATLKCYPIPRHDTVYWYQQGPGQDPQFLISFYEKMQSDKGSIPDRFSAQQFSDYHSELNMSSLELGDSALYFCASSPGEGYTFGSGTRLTVV.

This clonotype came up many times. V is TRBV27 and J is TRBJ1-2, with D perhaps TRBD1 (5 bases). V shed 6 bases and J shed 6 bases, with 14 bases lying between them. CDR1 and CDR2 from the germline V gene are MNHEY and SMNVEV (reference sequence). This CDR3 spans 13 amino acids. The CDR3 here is CASRPGGGHGYTF. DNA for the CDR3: TGTGCCAGCAGGCCCGGGGGTGGGCATGGCTACACCTTC.

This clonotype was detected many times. CDR3 coding DNA: TGTGCCAGCAGGCGCGGGACTAGTGTCTACGAGCAGTACTTC. Protein: CASRRGTSVYEQYF. The gene calls are TRBV13 and TRBJ2-7; 8 bases line up with TRBD2. V shed 6 bases, J shed 3 bases, and the junction held 7 bases outside the gene matches. The CDR3 totals 14 residues. Germline loops: CDR1 PRHDT, CDR2 FYEKMQ (reference sequence). Full variable domain (remainder filled in from reference TRBV13 and TRBJ2-7): AAGVIQSPRHLIKEKRETATLKCYPIPRHDTVYWYQQGPGQDPQFLISFYEKMQSDKGSIPDRFSAQQFSDYHSELNMSSLELGDSALYFCASRRGTSVYEQYFGPGTRLTVT.

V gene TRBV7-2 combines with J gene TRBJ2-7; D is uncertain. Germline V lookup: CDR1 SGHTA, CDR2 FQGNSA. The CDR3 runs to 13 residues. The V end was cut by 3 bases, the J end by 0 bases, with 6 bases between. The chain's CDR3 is CASSFYSSYEQYF. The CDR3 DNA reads TGTGCCAGCAGCTTCTACAGCTCCTACGAGCAGTACTTC.

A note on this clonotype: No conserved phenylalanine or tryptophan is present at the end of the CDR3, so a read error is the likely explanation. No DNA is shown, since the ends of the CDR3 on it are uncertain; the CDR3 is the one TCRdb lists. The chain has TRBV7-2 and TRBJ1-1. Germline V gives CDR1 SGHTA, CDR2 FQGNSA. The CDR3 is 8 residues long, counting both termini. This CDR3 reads CASSLAYP.